Following are 20 T cell receptor beta chains from one sample sequenced in a study of cytomegalovirus exposure and HLA in healthy donors. The primer mix had 60 Vbeta and 13 Jbeta primers. Some clones are missing from TCRdb's copy, which holds only in-frame ones; the method was immunoSEQ multiplex PCR. The sample lists 150,000 to 200,000 clones, roughly two thirds seen once, with over 2.5% in the top ten. The sequenced sample was PBMCs. These receptors came from a woman aged 25 to 39 in good health and CMV-seronegative.

This chain joins TRBV30 and TRBJ2-4, with a tentative D call TRBD1 (6 bases). Germline V gene data show CDR1 as GTSNPN and CDR2 as SVGIG (reference sequence). The CDR3 spans 18 residues. With 5 bases removed from V and 1 base from J, the gap between germline ends came to 24 bases. The CDR3, as DNA: TGTGCCTGGGGGACCCGGGCAACAGGGCGAGGGGCCAAAAACATTCAGTACTTC. Protein: CAWGTRATGRGAKNIQYF.

This clone appeared a few times. This rearrangement joins TRBV5-1 to TRBJ1-1, with a possible D match to TRBD1 (6 bases). V was clipped by 0 bases and J by 2 bases, with 8 bases between them. This CDR3 has 14 residues. CDR1 and CDR2 from the germline V gene are SGHRS and YFSETQ. CDR3 in amino acids: CASSLGRGNTEAFF. The CDR3 nucleotides read TGCGCCAGCAGCTTGGGCAGGGGTAACACTGAAGCTTTCTTT.

This clone was observed once. This chain connects TRBV7-2 to TRBJ2-1; 12 bases map to TRBD1. CDR1 and CDR2 (germline): SGHTA, FQGNSA. The V segment lost 3 bases and the J segment 7 bases; nucleotides outside the gene matches: 7. This CDR3 contains 16 residues. The DNA for the CDR3 is TGTGCCAGCAGCTTTTCCGGGACAGGGGGCCTGAATGAGCAGTTCTTC. Protein sequence: CASSFSGTGGLNEQFF.

V is TRBV9 and J is TRBJ1-6; 9 bases fit TRBD1. V lost 4 bases and J lost 8; bases outside the gene matches: 7. This CDR3 has 15 amino acids. Germline loops: CDR1 SGDLS, CDR2 YYNGEE. The CDR3 DNA reads TGTGCCAGCAGCTCCTCGAGACAGGGGGATTCACCCCTCCACTTT. This translates into CASSSSRQGDSPLHF.

V and J are TRBV28 and TRBJ2-5; 9 bases agree with TRBD1. With the DNA end fitting TRBJ2-7 better, the J assignment may be wrong. CDR1 is MDHEN and CDR2 is SYDVKM in the germline V gene. There are 14 residues in the CDR3. The CDR3 DNA sequence: TGTGCCAGCAGTACACAGGGGGCTACGTACGAGCAGTACTTC. This encodes CASSTQGATYEQYF.

This clone appeared a few times. The chain recombines TRBV4-1 with TRBJ2-6; D is ambiguous. The ends were cut back, 4 bases at V and 0 bases at J, with 4 bases in the middle. Germline V gene lookup returns CDR1 MGHRA and CDR2 YSYEKL. The CDR3 loop spans 14 amino acids. CDR3 protein: CASSPNSGANVLTF. CDR3 coding DNA: TGCGCCAGCAGCCCTAACTCTGGGGCCAACGTCCTGACTTTC.

This chain links TRBV10-3 with TRBJ2-7, with 7 positions matching TRBD2. J lost 0 bases, V lost 11 bases, and 16 bases had no gene match. Germline assignment: CDR1 ENHRY and CDR2 SYGVKD. The CDR3 consists of 16 residues. CDR3 coding DNA: TGTGCCGTCACCTCTAGCGGCGCTCGTCTCTCCTACGAGCAGTACTTC. Protein product: CAVTSSGARLSYEQYF.

This clone was detected a few times. The DNA for the CDR3 is TGTGCCAGCAGCTTATCCGGGGAGACCCAGTACTTC. The encoded protein is CASSLSGETQYF. This chain links TRBV7-7 with TRBJ2-5; D call uncertain. The CDR3 length is 12 residues. V shed 2 bases and J shed 5 bases, with 6 bases lying between them. Germline V CDR1 and CDR2: SSHAT, FNYEAQ (reference sequence).

The J gene is TRBJ1-5, the V gene TRBV27; 8 nucleotides agree with TRBD1. Germline V lookup: CDR1 MNHEY, CDR2 SMNVEV (reference sequence). V was clipped by 2 bases and J by 4 bases; unmatched bases: 7. CDR3 size: 16 residues. The CDR3 spells CASSLHGTGLNQPQHF. CDR3 coding DNA: TGTGCCAGCAGTTTACACGGGACAGGCCTAAATCAGCCCCAGCATTTT.

The V gene is TRBV21-1, the J gene TRBJ2-1; the tabulated D call, TRBD2, remains unverified against the DNA. TRBV21-1 is recorded as a pseudogene. The CDR3 is made up of 15 amino acids. The CDR3, as DNA: TGTGCCAGCCCACCGGGACTAGCGGGAGACAATGAGCAGTTCTTC. Protein: CASPPGLAGDNEQFF.

V is TRBV5-1 and J is TRBJ2-7, with D possibly TRBD1 on 5 matching bases. The CDR3 spans 14 residues. The V end was cut by 1 base, the J end by 1 base, with 9 bases between. Germline V gene data show CDR1 as SGHRS and CDR2 as YFSETQ. This CDR3 reads CASSLIPGSYEQYF. The CDR3 nucleotides read TGCGCCAGCAGCTTGATCCCAGGGTCCTACGAGCAGTACTTC.

The CDR3 DNA reads as TGTGCCAGCAGTATCCCCAGGACAGGGGGCAGGGAGTATTTT. Amino acids: CASSIPRTGGREYF. The chain couples TRBV28 to TRBJ2-3; 11 nucleotides align to TRBD1. The CDR3 contains 14 residues. V lost 5 bases, J lost 13 bases, and 11 bases stayed unmatched. CDR1 is MDHEN, CDR2 SYDVKM, per germline.

The genes are TRBV5-1 and TRBJ2-1; a possible D gene is TRBD2 (6 bases). Between the trimmed V and J ends, which lost 0 bases and 7 bases, there was a span of 11 bases. Germline CDR1 reads SGHRS; CDR2 reads YFSETQ. The CDR3 is 14 residues long. CDR3 bases: TGCGCCAGCAGCTTGGCCGCAGGGACTAATGAGCAGTTCTTC. It encodes CASSLAAGTNEQFF. The whole variable domain, filled in from reference TRBV5-1 and TRBJ2-1, reads KAGVTQTPRYLIKTRGQQVTLSCSPISGHRSVSWYQQTPGQGLQFLFEYFSETQRNKGNFPGRFSGRQFSNSRSEMNVSTLELGDSALYLCASSLAAGTNEQFFGPGTRLTVL.

V usage is TRBV12-5 and J usage is TRBJ1-2; D perhaps matches TRBD1 (5 bases). V lost 0 bases, J lost 2 bases, and 13 bases lay in between. CDR1 is LGHNT and CDR2 is FRNRAP in the germline V gene. The CDR3 runs to 16 residues. The CDR3 DNA follows: TGTGCTAGTGGTTTGGTACGGGGGAATGCGAACTATGGCTACACCTTC. It yields the protein CASGLVRGNANYGYTF.

The genes are TRBV11-2 and TRBJ1-3; D unresolved. CDR3 size: 15 residues. Trimming shortened V by 0 bases and J by 4 bases, and 10 bases separated the two germline ends. Per germline, CDR1 SGHAT and CDR2 FQNNGV. The DNA of the CDR3 is TGTGCCAGCAGCTTAGATGCCAGGCCGGGAAACACCATATATTTT. This gives the protein CASSLDARPGNTIYF.

The chain combines TRBV9 with TRBJ1-1, with no clear D. The CDR3 length is 13 residues. V was clipped by 6 bases and J by 3 bases, with 12 bases between them. Germline CDR1 reads SGDLS; CDR2 reads YYNGEE. In nucleotides, the CDR3 is TGTGCCAGCACCATGTCAGAGGACACTGAAGCTTTCTTT. Amino acids: CASTMSEDTEAFF.

V is TRBV27 and J is TRBJ2-1; 12 bases are a match to TRBD2. CDR3 length: 15 residues. Germline loops: CDR1 MNHEY, CDR2 SMNVEV (reference sequence). The trim removed 5 bases at V and 5 bases at J, leaving 4 bases unmatched. The CDR3 loop reads CASSLAGGPNNEQFF. Here the CDR3 DNA reads TGTGCCAGCAGTCTAGCGGGAGGGCCGAACAATGAGCAGTTCTTC.

The genes are TRBV19 and TRBJ2-4; the D is unclear. Trimming removed 4 bases from V and 0 bases from J, with 10 bases in between. CDR1 LNHDA and CDR2 SQIVND come from the germline V gene (reference sequence). The CDR3 spans 15 residues. The CDR3 nucleotides are TGTGCCAGTAGTAACTCGAATTTAGCCAAAAACATTCAGTACTTC. This encodes CASSNSNLAKNIQYF.

The chain uses TRBV30 and TRBJ2-5; tentative D call: TRBD1 (6 bases). This CDR3 region has 13 residues. Trimming took off 2 bases at V and 9 bases at J, with 16 bases between the two ends. Germline CDR1 reads GTSNPN; CDR2 reads SVGIG (reference sequence). CDR3 region: CAWSRVTQGSQYF. In DNA form, the CDR3 reads TGTGCCTGGAGTCGGGTTACGCAGGGGTCCCAGTACTTC. The full variable domain, with the rest looked up from reference TRBV30 and TRBJ2-5, is SQTIHQWPATLVQPVGSPLSLECTVEGTSNPNLYWYRQAAGRGLQLLFYSVGIGQISSEVPQNLSASRPQDRQFILSSKKLLLSDSGFYLCAWSRVTQGSQYFGPGTRLLVL.

A single count supports this clone. This sequence joins TRBV5-1 and TRBJ2-1, with a tentative D call TRBD2 (6 bases). Deletions cut 0 bases from V and 5 bases from J, with 9 bases between. The CDR3 extends over 14 amino acids. Germline CDR1 SGHRS, CDR2 YFSETQ. The CDR3 DNA reads as TGCGCCAGCAGCTTGGTAGGGACTGACAATGAGCAGTTCTTC. It translates to CASSLVGTDNEQFF.